This TCR beta chain was identified in a study of patients and donors after allogeneic stem cell transplantation. The count of this clonotype is one. The length of the CDR3 is 18 residues. Germline lookup yields CDR1 SGHAT and CDR2 FQNNGV. Trimming removed 0 bases from V and 1 base from J; junction bases left unmatched: 6. TCRdb recomputed calls from the RT-PCR reads with MiXCR, one row per CDR3 protein. The sample includes roughly 960,000 distinct CDR3 sequences, approximately 18% seen only once; the top ten take around 6%. This TCR came from a human donor who was either an allogeneic HSCT recipient or a stem cell or donor lymphocyte infusion donor (not recorded which). It is not recorded whose cells these are; they may come from a transplant donor. Sequencing input: blood, either unsorted or a sorted T cell fraction (not recorded which). The chain carries TRBV11-2 and TRBJ2-2; TRBD1 agrees at 9 bases. CDR3 bases: TGTGCCAGCAGCTTAGAGGCCCCGGGACAGGGGAACACCGGGGAGCTGTTTTTT. Translating gives CASSLEAPGQGNTGELFF. Together with reference TRBV11-2 and TRBJ2-2, the CDR3 gives the full variable domain: EAGVAQSPRYKIIEKRQSVAFWCNPISGHATLYWYQQILGQGPKLLIQFQNNGVVDDSQLPKDRFSAERLKGVDSTLKIQPAKLEDSAVYLCASSLEAPGQGNTGELFFGEGSRLTVL.